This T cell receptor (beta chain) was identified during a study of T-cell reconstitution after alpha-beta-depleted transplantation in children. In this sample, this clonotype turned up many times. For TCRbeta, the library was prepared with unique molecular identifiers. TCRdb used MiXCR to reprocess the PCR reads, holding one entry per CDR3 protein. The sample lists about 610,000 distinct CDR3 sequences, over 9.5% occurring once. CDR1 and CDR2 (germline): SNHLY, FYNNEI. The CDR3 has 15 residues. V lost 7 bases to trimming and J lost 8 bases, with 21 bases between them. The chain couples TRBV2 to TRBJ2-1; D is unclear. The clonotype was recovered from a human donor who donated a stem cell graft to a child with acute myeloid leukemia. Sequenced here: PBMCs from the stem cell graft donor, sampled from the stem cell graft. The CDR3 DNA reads TGTGCCAGCACCTTTACCACCCTCCCGACGTATGAGCAGTTCTTC. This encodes CASTFTTLPTYEQFF.